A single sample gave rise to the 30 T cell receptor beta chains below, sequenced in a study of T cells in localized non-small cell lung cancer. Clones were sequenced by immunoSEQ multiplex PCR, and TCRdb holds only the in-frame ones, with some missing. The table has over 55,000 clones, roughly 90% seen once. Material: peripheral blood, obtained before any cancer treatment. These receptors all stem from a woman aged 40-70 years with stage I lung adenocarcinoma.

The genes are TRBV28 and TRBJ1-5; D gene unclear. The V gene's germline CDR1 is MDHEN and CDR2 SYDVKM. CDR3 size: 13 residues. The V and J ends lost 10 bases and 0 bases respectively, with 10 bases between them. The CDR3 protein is CAIGRDSNQPQHF. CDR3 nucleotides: TGTGCCATCGGACGGGATAGCAATCAGCCCCAGCATTTT.

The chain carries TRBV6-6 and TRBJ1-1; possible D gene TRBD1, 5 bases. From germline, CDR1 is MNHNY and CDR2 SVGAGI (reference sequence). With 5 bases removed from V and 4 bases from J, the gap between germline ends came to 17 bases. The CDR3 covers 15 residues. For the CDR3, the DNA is TGTGCCAGCAGTACGCATGGGGCCGGTAGCACTGAAGCTTTCTTT. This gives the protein CASSTHGAGSTEAFF.

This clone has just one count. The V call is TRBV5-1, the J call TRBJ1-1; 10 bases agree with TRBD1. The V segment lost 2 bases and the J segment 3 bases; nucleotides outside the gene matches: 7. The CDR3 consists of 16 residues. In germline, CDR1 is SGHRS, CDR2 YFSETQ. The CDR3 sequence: CASSFGGTGVYTEAFF. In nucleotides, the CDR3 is TGCGCCAGCAGCTTTGGTGGGACAGGGGTGTACACTGAAGCTTTCTTT.

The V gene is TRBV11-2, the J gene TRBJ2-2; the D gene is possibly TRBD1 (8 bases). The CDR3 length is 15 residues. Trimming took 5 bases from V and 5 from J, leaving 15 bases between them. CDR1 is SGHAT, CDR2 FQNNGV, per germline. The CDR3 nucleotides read TGTGCCAGCAGCGCCGGACAGGGAGGGACCGGGGAGCTGTTTTTT. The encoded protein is CASSAGQGGTGELFF.

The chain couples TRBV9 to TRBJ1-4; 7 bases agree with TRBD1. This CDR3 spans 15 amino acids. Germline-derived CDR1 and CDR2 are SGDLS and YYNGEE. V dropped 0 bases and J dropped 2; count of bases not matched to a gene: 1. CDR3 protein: CASSVAGGTNEKLFF. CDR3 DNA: TGTGCCAGCAGCGTAGCAGGGGGGACTAATGAAAAACTGTTTTTT. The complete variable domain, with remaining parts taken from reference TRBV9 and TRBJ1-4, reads DSGVTQTPKHLITATGQRVTLRCSPRSGDLSVYWYQQSLDQGLQFLIQYYNGEERAKGNILERFSAQQFPDLHSELNLSSLELGDSALYFCASSVAGGTNEKLFFGSGTQLSVL.

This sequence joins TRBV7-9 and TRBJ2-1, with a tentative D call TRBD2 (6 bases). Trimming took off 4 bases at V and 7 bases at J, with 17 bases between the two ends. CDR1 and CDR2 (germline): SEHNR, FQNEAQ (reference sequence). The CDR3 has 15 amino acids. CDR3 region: CASSSSGGASNEQFF. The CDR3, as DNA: TGTGCCAGCAGCTCCTCGGGCGGGGCCTCTAATGAGCAGTTCTTC.

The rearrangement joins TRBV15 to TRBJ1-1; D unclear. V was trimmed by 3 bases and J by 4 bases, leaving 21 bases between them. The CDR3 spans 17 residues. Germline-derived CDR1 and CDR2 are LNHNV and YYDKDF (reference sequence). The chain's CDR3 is CATSSSFYLEGSTEAFF. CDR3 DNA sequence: TGTGCCACCAGCAGCTCATTCTATTTGGAGGGTAGCACTGAAGCTTTCTTT.

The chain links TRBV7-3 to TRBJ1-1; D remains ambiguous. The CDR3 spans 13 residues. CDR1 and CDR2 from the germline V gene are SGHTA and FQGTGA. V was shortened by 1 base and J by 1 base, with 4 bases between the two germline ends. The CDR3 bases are TGTGCCAGCAGCTTAAAGGAGAACACTGAAGCTTTCTTT. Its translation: CASSLKENTEAFF.

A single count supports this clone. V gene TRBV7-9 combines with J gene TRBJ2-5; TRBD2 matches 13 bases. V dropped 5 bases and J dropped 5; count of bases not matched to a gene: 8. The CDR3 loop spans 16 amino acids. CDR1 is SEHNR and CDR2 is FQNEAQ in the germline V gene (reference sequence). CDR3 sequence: CASSPLAGGPWETQYF. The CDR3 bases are TGTGCCAGCAGCCCACTAGCGGGAGGGCCGTGGGAGACCCAGTACTTC.

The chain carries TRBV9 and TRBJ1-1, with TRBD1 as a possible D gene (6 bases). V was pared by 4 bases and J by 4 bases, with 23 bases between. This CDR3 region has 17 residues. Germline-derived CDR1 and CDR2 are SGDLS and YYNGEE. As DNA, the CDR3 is TGTGCCAGCAGCTCTCTGGCGACAGGAGCCCTCGGCACTGAAGCTTTCTTT. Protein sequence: CASSSLATGALGTEAFF.

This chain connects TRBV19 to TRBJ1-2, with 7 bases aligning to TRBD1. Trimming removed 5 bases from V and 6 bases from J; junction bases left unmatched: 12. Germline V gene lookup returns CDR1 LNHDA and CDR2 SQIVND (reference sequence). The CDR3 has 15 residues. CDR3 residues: CASSSPPGQRNGYTF. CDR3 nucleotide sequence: TGTGCCAGTAGTTCCCCACCGGGACAGAGAAATGGCTACACCTTC.

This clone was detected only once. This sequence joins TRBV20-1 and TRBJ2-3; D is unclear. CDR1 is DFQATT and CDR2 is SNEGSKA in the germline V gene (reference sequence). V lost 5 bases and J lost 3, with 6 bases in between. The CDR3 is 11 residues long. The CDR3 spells CSAWATDTQYF. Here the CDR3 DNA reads TGCAGTGCTTGGGCGACAGATACGCAGTATTTT.

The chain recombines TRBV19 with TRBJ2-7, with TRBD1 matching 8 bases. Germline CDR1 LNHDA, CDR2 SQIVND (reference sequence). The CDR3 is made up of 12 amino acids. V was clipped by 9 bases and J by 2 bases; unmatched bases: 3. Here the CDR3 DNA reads TGTGCCAGCGGACAGGGCCCCTACGAGCAGTACTTC. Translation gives CASGQGPYEQYF.

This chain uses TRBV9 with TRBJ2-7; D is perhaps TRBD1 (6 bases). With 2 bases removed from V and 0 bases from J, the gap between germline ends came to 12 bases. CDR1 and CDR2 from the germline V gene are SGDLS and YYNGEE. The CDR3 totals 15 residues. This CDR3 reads CASSVKDRSSYEQYF. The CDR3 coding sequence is TGTGCCAGCAGCGTTAAGGACAGAAGCTCCTACGAGCAGTACTTC.

CDR3 residues: CAIRSELEAFF. CDR3 nucleotides: TGTGCCATCAGAAGTGAACTTGAAGCTTTCTTT. V and J are TRBV10-3 and TRBJ1-1; D remains ambiguous. Per germline, CDR1 ENHRY and CDR2 SYGVKD. With 6 bases removed from V and 7 bases from J, the gap between germline ends came to 9 bases. The length of the CDR3 is 11 residues.

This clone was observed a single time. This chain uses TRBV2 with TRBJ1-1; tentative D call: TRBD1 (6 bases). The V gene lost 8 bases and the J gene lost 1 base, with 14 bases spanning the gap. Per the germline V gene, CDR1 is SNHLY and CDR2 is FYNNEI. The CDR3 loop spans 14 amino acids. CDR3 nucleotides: TGTGCCAGCGCGGACCCGGACAGGAACACTGAAGCTTTCTTT. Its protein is CASADPDRNTEAFF. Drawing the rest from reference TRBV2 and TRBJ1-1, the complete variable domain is EPEVTQTPSHQVTQMGQEVILRCVPISNHLYFYWYRQILGQKVEFLVSFYNNEISEKSEIFDDQFSVERPDGSNFTLKIRSTKLEDSAMYFCASADPDRNTEAFFGQGTRLTVV.

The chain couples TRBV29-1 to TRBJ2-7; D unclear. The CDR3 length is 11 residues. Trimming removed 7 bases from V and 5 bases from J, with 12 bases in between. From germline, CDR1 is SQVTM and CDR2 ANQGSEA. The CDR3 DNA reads TGCAGCGCCCGACAAGTCCACGAGCAGTACTTC. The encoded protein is CSARQVHEQYF.

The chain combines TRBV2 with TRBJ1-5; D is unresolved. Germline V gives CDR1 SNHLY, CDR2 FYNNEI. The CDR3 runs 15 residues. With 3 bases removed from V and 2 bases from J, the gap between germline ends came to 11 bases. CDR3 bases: TGTGCCAGCAGTGATCACGTCCGCGGCAATCAGCCCCAGCATTTT. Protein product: CASSDHVRGNQPQHF.

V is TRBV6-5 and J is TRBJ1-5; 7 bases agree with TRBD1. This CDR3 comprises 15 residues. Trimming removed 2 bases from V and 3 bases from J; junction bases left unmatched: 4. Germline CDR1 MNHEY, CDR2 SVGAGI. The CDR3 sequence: CASSYDGTDNQPQHF. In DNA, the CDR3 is TGTGCCAGCAGTTACGATGGGACAGACAATCAGCCCCAGCATTTT.

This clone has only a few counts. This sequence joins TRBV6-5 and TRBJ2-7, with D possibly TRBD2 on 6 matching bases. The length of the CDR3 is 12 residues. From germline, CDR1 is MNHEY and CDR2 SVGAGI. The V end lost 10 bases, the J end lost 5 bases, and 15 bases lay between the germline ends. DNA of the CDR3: TGTGCCACCACCGGGAGAAATGACGAGCAGTACTTC. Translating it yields CATTGRNDEQYF.

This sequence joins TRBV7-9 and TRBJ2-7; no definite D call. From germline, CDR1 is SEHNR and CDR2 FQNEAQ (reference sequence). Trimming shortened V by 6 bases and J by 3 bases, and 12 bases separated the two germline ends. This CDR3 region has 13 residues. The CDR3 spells CASRPLNSYEQYF. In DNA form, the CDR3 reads TGTGCCAGCAGACCTCTGAACAGCTACGAGCAGTACTTC. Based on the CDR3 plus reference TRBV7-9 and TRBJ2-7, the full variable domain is DTGVSQNPRHKITKRGQNVTFRCDPISEHNRLYWYRQTLGQGPEFLTYFQNEAQLEKSRLLSDRFSAERPKGSFSTLEIQRTEQGDSAMYLCASRPLNSYEQYFGPGTRLTVT.

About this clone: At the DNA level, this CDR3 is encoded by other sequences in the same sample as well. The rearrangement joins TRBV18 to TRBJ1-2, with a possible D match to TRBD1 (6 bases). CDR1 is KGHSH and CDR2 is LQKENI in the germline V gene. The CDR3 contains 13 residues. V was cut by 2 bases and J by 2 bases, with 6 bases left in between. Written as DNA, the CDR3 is TGTGCCAGCTCACCAGACAGGAACTATGGCTACACCTTC. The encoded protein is CASSPDRNYGYTF.

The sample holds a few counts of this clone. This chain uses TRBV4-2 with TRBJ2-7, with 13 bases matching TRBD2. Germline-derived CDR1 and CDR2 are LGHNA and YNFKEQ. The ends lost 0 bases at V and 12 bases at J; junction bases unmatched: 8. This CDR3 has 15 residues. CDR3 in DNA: TGTGCCAGCAGCCAAGATAGACTAGCGGGAGGTATTATGTACTTC. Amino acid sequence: CASSQDRLAGGIMYF.

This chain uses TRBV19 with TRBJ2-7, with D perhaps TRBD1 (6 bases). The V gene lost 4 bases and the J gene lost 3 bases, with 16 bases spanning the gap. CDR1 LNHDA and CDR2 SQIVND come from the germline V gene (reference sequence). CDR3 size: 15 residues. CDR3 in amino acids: CASSTSGRGFYEQYF. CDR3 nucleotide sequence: TGTGCCAGTAGTACCTCAGGCAGGGGCTTCTACGAGCAGTACTTC.

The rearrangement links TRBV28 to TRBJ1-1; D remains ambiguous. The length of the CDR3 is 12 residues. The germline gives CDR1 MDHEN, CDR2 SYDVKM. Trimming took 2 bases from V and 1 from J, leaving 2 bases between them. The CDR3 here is CASSLKNTEAFF. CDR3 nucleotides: TGTGCCAGCAGTTTAAAGAACACTGAAGCTTTCTTT.

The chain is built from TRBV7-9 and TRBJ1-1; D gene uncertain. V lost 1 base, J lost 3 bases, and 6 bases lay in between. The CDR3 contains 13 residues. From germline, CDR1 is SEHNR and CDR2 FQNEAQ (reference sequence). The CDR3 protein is CASSLEVDTEAFF. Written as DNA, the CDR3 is TGTGCCAGCAGCTTAGAAGTGGACACTGAAGCTTTCTTT.

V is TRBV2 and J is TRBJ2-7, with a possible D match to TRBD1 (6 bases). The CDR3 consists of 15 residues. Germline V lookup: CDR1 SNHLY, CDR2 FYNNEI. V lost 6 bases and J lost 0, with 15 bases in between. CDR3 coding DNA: TGTGCCAGCAGCCCCAGGGGCAAGCCCTCCTACGAGCAGTACTTC. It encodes CASSPRGKPSYEQYF. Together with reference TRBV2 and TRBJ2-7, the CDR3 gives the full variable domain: EPEVTQTPSHQVTQMGQEVILRCVPISNHLYFYWYRQILGQKVEFLVSFYNNEISEKSEIFDDQFSVERPDGSNFTLKIRSTKLEDSAMYFCASSPRGKPSYEQYFGPGTRLTVT.

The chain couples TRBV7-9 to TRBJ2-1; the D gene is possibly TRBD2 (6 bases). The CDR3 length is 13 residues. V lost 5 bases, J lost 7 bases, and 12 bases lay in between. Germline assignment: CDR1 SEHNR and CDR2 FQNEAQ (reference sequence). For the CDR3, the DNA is TGTGCCAGCAGCCCCCGTGGAGGGAATGAGCAGTTCTTC. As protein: CASSPRGGNEQFF.

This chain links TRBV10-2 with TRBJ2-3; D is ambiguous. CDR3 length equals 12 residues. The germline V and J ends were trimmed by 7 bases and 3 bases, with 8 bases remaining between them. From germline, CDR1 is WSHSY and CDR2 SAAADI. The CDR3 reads CASKGSTDTQYF. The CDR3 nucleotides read TGCGCCAGCAAAGGCAGTACAGATACGCAGTATTTT.

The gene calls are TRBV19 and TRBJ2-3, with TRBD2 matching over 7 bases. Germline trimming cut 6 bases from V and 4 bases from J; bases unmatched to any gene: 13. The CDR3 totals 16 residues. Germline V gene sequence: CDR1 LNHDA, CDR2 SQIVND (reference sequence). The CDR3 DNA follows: TGTGCCAGTAGCCATATACTAGCGCCGGAGGCAGATACGCAGTATTTT. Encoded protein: CASSHILAPEADTQYF.